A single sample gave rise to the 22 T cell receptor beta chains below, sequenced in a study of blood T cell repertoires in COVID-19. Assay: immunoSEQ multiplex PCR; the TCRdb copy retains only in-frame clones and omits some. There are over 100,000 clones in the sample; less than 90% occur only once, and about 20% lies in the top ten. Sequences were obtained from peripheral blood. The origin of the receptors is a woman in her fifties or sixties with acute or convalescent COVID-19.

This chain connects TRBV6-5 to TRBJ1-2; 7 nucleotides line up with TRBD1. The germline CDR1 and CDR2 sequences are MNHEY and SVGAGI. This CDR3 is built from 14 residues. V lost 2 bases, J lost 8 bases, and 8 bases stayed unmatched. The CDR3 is CASSYGGQRGGYTF. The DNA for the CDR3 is TGTGCCAGCAGTTACGGGGGACAGAGAGGCGGCTACACCTTC.

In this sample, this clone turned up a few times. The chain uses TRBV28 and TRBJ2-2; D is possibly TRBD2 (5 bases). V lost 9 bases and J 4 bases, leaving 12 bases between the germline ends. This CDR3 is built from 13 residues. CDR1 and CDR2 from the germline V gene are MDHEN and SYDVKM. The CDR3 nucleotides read TGTGCCAGTACCGGTGAGGGCACCGGGGAGCTGTTTTTT. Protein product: CASTGEGTGELFF. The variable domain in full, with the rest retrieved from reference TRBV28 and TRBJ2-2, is DVKVTQSSRYLVKRTGEKVFLECVQDMDHENMFWYRQDPGLGLRLIYFSYDVKMKEKGDIPEGYSVSREKKERFSLILESASTNQTSMYLCASTGEGTGELFFGEGSRLTVL.

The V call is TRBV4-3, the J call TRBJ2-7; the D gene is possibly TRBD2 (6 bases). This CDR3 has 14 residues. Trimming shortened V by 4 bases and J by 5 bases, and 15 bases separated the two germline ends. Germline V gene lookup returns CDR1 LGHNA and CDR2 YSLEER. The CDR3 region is CASSRGDLRDEQYF. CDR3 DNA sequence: TGCGCCAGCAGCCGCGGGGACTTACGGGACGAGCAGTACTTC.

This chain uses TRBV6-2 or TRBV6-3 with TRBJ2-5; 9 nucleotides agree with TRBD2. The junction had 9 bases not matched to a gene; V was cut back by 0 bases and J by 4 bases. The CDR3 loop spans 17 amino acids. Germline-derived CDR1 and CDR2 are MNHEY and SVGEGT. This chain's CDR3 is CASSYSPTGTSRETQYF. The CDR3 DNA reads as TGTGCCAGCAGTTACTCCCCCACCGGGACTAGCAGAGAGACCCAGTACTTC.

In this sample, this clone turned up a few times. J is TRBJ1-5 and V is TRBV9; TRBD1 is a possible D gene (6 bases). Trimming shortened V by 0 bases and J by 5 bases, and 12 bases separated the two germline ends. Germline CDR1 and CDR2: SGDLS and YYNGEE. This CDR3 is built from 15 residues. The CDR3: CASSVGGGAYQPQHF. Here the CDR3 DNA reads TGTGCCAGCAGCGTAGGCGGGGGCGCCTATCAGCCCCAGCATTTT.

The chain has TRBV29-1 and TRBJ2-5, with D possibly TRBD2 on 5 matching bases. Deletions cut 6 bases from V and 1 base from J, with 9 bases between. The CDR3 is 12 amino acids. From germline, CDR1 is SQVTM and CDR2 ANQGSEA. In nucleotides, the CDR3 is TGCAGCGTAGCGCGGGCCCAAGAGACCCAGTACTTC. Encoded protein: CSVARAQETQYF.

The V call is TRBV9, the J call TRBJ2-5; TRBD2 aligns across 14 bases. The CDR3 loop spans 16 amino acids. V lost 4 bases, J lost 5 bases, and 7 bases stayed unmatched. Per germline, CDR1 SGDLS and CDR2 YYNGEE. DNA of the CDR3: TGTGCCAGCAGCCTGGGGACTAGCGGGAGAGGGGAGACCCAGTACTTC. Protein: CASSLGTSGRGETQYF.

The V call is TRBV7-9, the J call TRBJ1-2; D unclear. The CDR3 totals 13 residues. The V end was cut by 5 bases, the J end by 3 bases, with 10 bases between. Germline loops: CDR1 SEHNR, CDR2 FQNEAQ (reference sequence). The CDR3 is CASSLRADYGYTF. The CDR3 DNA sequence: TGTGCCAGCAGCCTACGAGCGGACTATGGCTACACCTTC.

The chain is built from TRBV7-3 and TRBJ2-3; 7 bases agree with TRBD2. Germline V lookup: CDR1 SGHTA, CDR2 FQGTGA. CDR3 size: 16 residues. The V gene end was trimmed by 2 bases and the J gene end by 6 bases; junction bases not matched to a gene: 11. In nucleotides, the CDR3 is TGTGCCAGCAGCTTAGGTTCACGCGGGGGAGGGGATACGCAGTATTTT. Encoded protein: CASSLGSRGGGDTQYF.

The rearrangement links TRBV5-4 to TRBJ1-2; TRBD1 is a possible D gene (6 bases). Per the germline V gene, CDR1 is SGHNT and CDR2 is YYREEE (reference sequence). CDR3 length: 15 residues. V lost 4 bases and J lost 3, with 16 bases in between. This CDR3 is CASSASKTGDYGYTF. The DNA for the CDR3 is TGTGCCAGCAGCGCTTCAAAGACAGGCGACTATGGCTACACCTTC.

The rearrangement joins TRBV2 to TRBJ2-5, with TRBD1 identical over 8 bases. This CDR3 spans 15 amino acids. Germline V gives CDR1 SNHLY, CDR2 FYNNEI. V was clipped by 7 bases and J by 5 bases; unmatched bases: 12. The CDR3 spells CASIGQGALGETQYF. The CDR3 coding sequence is TGTGCCAGCATTGGTCAGGGGGCGCTTGGGGAGACCCAGTACTTC.

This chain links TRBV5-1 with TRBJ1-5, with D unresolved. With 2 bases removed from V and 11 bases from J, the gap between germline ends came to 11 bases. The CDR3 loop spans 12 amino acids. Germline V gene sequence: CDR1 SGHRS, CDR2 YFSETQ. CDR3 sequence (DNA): TGCGCCAGCAGCTTCCGAGACTTAGCCCAGCATTTT. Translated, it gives CASSFRDLAQHF.

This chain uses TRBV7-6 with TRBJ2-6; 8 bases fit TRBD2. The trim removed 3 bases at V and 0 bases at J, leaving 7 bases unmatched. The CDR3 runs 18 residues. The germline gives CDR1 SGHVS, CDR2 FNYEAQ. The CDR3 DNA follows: TGTGCCAGCAGCTTCAGACTAGCGCAGGGCTCTGGGGCCAACGTCCTGACTTTC. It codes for CASSFRLAQGSGANVLTF.

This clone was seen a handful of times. The CDR3 DNA reads TGCAGCGGCCGACTAGCGGGAGAGACCCAGTACTTC. Residues: CSGRLAGETQYF. The chain couples TRBV29-1 to TRBJ2-5; 10 bases line up with TRBD2. V was clipped by 7 bases and J by 4 bases; unmatched bases: 3. Germline lookup yields CDR1 SQVTM and CDR2 ANQGSEA. The CDR3 runs 12 residues.

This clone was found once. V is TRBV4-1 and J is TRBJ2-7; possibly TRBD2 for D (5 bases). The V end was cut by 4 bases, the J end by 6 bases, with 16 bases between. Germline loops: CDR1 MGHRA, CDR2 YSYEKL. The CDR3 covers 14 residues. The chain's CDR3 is CASSRPGQRGEQYF. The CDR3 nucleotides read TGCGCCAGCAGCCGCCCCGGGCAACGGGGCGAGCAGTACTTC.

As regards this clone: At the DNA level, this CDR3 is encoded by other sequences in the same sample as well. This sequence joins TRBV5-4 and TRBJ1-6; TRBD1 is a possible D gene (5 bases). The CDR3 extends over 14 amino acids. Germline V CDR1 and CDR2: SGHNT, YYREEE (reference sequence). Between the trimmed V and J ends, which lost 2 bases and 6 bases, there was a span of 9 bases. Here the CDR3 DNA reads TGTGCCAGCAGCTTAGACAGAGCTAATTCACCCCTCCACTTT. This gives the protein CASSLDRANSPLHF. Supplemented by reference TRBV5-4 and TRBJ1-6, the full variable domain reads ETGVTQSPTHLIKTRGQQVTLRCSSQSGHNTVSWYQQALGQGPQFIFQYYREEENGRGNFPPRFSGLQFPNYSSELNVNALELDDSALYLCASSLDRANSPLHFGNGTRLTVT.

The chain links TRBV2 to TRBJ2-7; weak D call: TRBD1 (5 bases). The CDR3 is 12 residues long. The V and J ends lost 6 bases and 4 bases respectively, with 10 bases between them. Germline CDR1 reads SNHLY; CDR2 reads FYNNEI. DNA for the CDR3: TGTGCCAGCAGCCTAGGGGTATACGAGCAGTACTTC. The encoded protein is CASSLGVYEQYF.

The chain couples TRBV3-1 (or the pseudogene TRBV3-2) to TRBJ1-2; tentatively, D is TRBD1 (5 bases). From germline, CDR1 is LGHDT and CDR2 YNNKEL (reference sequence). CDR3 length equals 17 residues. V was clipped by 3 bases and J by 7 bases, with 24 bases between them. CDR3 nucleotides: TGTGCCAGCAGCCATGCCCGTACAGGCGGCGCCAAGGGTGGCTACACCTTC. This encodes CASSHARTGGAKGGYTF.

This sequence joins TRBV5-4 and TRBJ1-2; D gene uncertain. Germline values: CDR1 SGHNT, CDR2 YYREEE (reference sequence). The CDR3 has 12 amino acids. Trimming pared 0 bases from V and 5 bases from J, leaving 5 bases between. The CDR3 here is CASSLDRYGYTF. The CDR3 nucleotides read TGTGCCAGCAGCTTGGACAGATATGGCTACACCTTC.

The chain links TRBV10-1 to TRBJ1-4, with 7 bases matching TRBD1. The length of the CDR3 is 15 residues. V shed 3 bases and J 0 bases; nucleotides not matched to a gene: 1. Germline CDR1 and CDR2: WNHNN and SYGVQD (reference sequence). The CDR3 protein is CASSEGTATNEKLFF. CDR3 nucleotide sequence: TGCGCCAGCAGTGAAGGGACAGCAACTAATGAAAAACTGTTTTTT.

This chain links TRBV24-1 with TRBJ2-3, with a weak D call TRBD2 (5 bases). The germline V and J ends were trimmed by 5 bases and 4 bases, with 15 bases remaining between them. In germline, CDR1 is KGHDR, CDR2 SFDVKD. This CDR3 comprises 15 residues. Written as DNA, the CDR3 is TGTGCCACCAGTGGAGGGAAGTTGCCCGCAGATACGCAGTATTTT. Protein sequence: CATSGGKLPADTQYF.

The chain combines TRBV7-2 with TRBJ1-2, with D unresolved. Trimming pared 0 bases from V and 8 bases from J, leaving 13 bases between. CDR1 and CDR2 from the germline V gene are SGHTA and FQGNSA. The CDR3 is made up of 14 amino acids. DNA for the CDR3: TGTGCCAGCAGCTTAGCGCTATCCCAGGTCGGCTACACCTTC. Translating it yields CASSLALSQVGYTF.